This T cell receptor (beta chain) was identified during a study of regulatory T cells in long-lasting Graves disease. The time point is: newly diagnosed GD, antithyroid drugs for less than 3 months. PBMCs were the source of the RNA used for TCR sequencing. The ends were cut back, 0 bases at V and 0 bases at J, with 7 bases in the middle. The CDR3 is 15 amino acids. Germline V gene data show CDR1 as SGDLS and CDR2 as YYNGEE. This clonotype was observed a handful of times. Researchers made TCR beta libraries by using iRepertoire HTBI primers and running Arm-PCR on CDR3 regions. TCRdb recomputed calls from the multiplex PCR reads with MiXCR, one row per CDR3 protein. The table lists 500,000 to 700,000 distinct CDR3 sequences, 15% to 20% of them singletons. The data also belong to a second study, concerning T cells in Graves' hyperthyroidism and ophthalmopathy.

The material sequenced was peripheral blood mononuclear cells (PBMCs), taken at new diagnosis, from a patient treated with antithyroid drugs. The receptor was isolated from a woman in her 30s with Graves disease. The chain joins TRBV9 to TRBJ1-3, with D unresolved. Here the CDR3 DNA reads TGTGCCAGCAGCGTAGACAGTCTCTCTGGAAACACCATATATTTT. Its protein is CASSVDSLSGNTIYF.